The clone carrying this T cell receptor (beta chain) has ten or more counts. Its antigen is unknown. This specimen comes from a study of T cells in Graves' hyperthyroidism and ophthalmopathy. Amplified regions were TCR beta CDR3 sequences from RNA transcripts. TCR CDR3 regions were first amplified by RT-PCR with HTBI primers. In TCRdb, the multiplex PCR reads were re-called with MiXCR into one record per CDR3 protein. The repertoire has approximately 360,000 distinct CDR3 sequences, 25% of them found once; the top ten carry less than 75%. Used for diagnoses were clinical symptoms, serum thyroxine and TRAb, thyroid ultrasound and orbital computed tomography. The study, taken as a whole, reports: For ophthalmopathy, model prediction preceded onset by a median around six months. Ophthalmopathy cases were set apart from stable hyperthyroidism by a 13 V-J model. Most expanded thyroid clonotypes above 0.001 recurred in blood.

V was clipped by 8 bases and J by 3 bases, with 14 bases between them. Germline CDR1 and CDR2: MNHEY and SMNVEV (reference sequence). The CDR3 covers 13 residues. The TCR originated in a man aged 45 to 65 with Graves' hyperthyroidism. The sequenced material came from blood. This sequence joins TRBV27 and TRBJ2-7; D is undetermined. CDR3 amino acids: CASRRSGFYEQYF. In DNA form, the CDR3 reads TGTGCCAGCCGACGCTCGGGTTTCTACGAGCAGTACTTC.